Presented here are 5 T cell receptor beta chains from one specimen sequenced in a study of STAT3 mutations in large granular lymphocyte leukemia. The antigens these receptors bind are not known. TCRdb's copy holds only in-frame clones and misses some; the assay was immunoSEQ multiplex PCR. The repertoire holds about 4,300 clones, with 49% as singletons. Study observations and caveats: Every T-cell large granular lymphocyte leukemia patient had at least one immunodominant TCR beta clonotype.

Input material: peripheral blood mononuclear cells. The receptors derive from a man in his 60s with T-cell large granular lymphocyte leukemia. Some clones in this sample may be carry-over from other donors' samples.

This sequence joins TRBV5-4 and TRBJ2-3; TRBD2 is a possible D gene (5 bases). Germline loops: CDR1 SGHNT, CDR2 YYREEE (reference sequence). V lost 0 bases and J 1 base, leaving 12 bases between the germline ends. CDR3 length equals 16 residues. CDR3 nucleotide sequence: TGTGCCAGCAGCTTGGGTCTAGACGGGGGCACAGATACGCAGTATTTT. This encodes CASSLGLDGGTDTQYF. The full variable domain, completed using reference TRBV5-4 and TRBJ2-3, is ETGVTQSPTHLIKTRGQQVTLRCSSQSGHNTVSWYQQALGQGPQFIFQYYREEENGRGNFPPRFSGLQFPNYSSELNVNALELDDSALYLCASSLGLDGGTDTQYFGPGTRLTVL.

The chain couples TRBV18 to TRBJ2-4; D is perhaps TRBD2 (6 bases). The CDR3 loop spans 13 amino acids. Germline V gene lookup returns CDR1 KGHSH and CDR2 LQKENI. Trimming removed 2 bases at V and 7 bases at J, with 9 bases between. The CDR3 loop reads CASSPGGENIQYF. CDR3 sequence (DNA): TGTGCCAGCTCACCAGGCGGGGAGAACATTCAGTACTTC.

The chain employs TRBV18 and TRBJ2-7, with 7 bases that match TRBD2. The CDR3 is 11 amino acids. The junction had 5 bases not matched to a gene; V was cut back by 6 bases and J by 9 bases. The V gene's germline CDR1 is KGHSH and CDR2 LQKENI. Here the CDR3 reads CASSSGGSQYF. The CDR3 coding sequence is TGTGCCAGCTCCTCGGGGGGTTCGCAGTACTTC. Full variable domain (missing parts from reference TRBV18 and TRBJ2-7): NAGVMQNPRHLVRRRGQEARLRCSPMKGHSHVYWYRQLPEEGLKFMVYLQKENIIDESGMPKERFSAEFPKEGPSILRIQQVVRGDSAAYFCASSSGGSQYFGPGTRLTVT.

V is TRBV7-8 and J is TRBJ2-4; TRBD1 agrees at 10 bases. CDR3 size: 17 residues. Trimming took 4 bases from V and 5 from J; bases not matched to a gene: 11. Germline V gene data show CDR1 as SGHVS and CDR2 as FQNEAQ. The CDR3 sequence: CASSYGSPGTGENIQYF. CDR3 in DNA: TGTGCCAGCAGCTACGGGTCCCCGGGGACAGGGGAAAACATTCAGTACTTC.

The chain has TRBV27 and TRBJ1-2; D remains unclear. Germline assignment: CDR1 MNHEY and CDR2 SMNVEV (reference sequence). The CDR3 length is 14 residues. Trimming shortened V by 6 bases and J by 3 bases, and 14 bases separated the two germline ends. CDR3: CASSPLGNYYGYTF. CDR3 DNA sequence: TGTGCCAGCAGCCCCCTCGGGAACTACTATGGCTACACCTTC.